A single sample gave rise to the 2 T cell receptor beta chains below, sequenced in a study of T-cell memory formation after mild COVID-19. MiXCR, run by TCRdb on the 5' RACE reads, gives a single entry per CDR3 protein. The data hold approximately 100,000 distinct CDR3 sequences, with over 8.5% observed a single time. Sequencing was performed on PBMCs or a T cell subset sorted from them (not recorded which). These receptors came from a man aged 18 to 30 who had mild COVID-19 (a few samples of this study predate the infection). Cell type and time point are not known.

V gene TRBV7-9 combines with J gene TRBJ1-2, with 7 bases fitting TRBD1. The CDR3 contains 15 residues. The germline V gene encodes CDR1 SEHNR and CDR2 FQNEAQ (reference sequence). J lost 4 bases, V lost 4 bases, and 9 bases had no gene match. DNA for the CDR3: TGTGCCAGCAGCTCTCAAGGGGGCTTTGGCTATGGCTACACCTTC. It encodes CASSSQGGFGYGYTF.

This clonotype was detected only a few times. The rearrangement uses TRBV18 and TRBJ2-2, with D possibly TRBD1 on 5 matching bases. V lost 2 bases to trimming and J lost 4 bases, with 8 bases between them. CDR3 length: 14 amino acids. Germline values: CDR1 KGHSH, CDR2 LQKENI. CDR3 coding DNA: TGTGCCAGCTCACCAGGGGCGCTCACCGGGGAGCTGTTTTTT. Amino acid sequence: CASSPGALTGELFF.